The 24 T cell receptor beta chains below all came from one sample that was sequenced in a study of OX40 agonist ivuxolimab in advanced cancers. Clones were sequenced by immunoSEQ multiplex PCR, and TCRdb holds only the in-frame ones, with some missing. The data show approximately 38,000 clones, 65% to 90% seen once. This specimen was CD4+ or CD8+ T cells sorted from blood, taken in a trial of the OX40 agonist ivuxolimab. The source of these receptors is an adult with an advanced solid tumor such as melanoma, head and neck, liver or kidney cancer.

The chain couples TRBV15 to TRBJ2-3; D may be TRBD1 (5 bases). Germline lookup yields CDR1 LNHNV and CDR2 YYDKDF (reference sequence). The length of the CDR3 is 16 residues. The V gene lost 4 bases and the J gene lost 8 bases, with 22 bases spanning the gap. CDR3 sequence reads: CATSNLGGQGPVTQYF. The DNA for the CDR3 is TGTGCCACCAGCAACCTGGGCGGTCAGGGTCCGGTTACGCAGTATTTT.

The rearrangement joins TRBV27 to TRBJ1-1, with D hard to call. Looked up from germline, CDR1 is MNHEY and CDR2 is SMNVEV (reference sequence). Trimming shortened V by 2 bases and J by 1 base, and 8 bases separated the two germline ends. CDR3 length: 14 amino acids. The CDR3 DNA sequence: TGTGCCAGCAGTTTAAGGGCCCCGAACACTGAAGCTTTCTTT. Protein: CASSLRAPNTEAFF.

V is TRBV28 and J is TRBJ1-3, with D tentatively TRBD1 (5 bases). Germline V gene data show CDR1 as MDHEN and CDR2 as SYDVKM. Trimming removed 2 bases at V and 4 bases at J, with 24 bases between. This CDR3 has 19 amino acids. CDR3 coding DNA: TGTGCCAGCAGTTTAAGGTCCGGGATGGCAGGGATCGTCGGAAACACCATATATTTT. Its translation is CASSLRSGMAGIVGNTIYF.

Here the CDR3 reads CASRRGNEQFF. In nucleotides, the CDR3 is TGTGCCAGTAGAAGGGGCAATGAGCAGTTCTTC. The V gene is TRBV19, the J gene TRBJ2-1; tentative D call: TRBD1 (5 bases). The V gene lost 6 bases and the J gene lost 6 bases, with 6 bases spanning the gap. The CDR3 extends over 11 amino acids. Per germline, CDR1 LNHDA and CDR2 SQIVND (reference sequence).

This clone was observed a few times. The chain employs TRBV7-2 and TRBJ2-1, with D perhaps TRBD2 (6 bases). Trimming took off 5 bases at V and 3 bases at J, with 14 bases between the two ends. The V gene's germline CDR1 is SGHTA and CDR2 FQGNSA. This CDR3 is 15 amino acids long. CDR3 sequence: CASSLLPSDYNEQFF. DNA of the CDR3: TGTGCCAGCAGCCTGCTCCCTAGCGACTACAATGAGCAGTTCTTC. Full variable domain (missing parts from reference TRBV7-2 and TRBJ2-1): GAGVSQSPSNKVTEKGKDVELRCDPISGHTALYWYRQSLGQGLEFLIYFQGNSAPDKSGLPSDRFSAERTGGSVSTLTIQRTQQEDSAVYLCASSLLPSDYNEQFFGPGTRLTVL.

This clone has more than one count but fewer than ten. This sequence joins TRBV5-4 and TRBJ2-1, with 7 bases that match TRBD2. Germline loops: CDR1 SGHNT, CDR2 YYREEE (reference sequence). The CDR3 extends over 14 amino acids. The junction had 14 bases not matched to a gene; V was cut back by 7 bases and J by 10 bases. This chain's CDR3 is CASRWGAGLQEQFF. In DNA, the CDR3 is TGTGCCAGCCGCTGGGGAGCGGGGTTACAGGAGCAGTTCTTC. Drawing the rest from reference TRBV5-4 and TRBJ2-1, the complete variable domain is ETGVTQSPTHLIKTRGQQVTLRCSSQSGHNTVSWYQQALGQGPQFIFQYYREEENGRGNFPPRFSGLQFPNYSSELNVNALELDDSALYLCASRWGAGLQEQFFGPGTRLTVL.

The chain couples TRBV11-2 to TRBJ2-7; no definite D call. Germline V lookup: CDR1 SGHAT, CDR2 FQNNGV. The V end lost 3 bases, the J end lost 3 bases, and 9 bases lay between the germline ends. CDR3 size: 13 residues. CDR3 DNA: TGTGCCAGCAGCTTCTTTACCGACTACGAGCAGTACTTC. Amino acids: CASSFFTDYEQYF.

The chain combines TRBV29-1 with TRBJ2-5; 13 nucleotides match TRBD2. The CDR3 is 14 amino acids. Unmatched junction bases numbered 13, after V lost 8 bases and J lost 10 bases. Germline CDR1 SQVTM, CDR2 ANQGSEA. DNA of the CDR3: TGCAGCTCTCTTGGCGGACTAGCGGGGGCTAACCAGTACTTC. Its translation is CSSLGGLAGANQYF.

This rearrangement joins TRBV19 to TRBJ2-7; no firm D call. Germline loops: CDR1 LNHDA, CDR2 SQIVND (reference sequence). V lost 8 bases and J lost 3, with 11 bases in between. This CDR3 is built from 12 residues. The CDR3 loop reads CASQGRFYEQYF. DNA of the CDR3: TGTGCCAGTCAAGGGCGGTTCTACGAGCAGTACTTC.

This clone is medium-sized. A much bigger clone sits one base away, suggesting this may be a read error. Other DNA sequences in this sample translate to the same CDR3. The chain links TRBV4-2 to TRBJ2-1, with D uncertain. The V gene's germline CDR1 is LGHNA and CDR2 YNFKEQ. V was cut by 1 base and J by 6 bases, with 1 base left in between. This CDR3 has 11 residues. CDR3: CASSQVNEQFF. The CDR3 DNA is TGTGCCAGCAGCCAAGTCAATGAGCAGTTCTTC.

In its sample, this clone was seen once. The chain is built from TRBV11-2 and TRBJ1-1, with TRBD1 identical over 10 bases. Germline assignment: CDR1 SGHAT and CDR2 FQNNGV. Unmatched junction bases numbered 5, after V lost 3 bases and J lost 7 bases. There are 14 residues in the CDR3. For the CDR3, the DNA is TGTGCCAGCAGCTTTCTCGGGACAGGGGTTGAAGCTTTCTTT. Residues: CASSFLGTGVEAFF.

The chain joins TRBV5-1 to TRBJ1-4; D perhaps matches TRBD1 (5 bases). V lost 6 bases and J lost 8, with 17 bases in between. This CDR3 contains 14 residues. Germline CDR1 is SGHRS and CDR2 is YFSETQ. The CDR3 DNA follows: TGCGCCAGCACCCCTGGGGGGGGGTACGAAAAACTGTTTTTT. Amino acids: CASTPGGGYEKLFF.

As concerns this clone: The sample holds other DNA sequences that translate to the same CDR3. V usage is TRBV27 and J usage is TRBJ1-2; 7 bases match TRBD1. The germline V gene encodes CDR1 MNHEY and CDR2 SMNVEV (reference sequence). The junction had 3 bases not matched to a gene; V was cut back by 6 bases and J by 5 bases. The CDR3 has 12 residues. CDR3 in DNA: TGTGCCAGCAGCCCGACAGGGTATGGCTACACCTTC. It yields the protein CASSPTGYGYTF.

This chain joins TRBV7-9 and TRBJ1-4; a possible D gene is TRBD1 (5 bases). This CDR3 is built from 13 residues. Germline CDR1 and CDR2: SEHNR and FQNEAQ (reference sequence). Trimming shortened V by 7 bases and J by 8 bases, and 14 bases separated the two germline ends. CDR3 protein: CASTDSPWEKLFF. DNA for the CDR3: TGTGCCAGCACCGACAGTCCCTGGGAAAAACTGTTTTTT.

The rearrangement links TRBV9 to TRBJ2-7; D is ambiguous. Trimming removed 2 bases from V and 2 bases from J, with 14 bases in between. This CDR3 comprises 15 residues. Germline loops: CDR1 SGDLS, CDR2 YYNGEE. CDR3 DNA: TGTGCCAGCAGCGTGAGTCCTGTCAGCGCCTACGAGCAGTACTTC. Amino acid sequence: CASSVSPVSAYEQYF.

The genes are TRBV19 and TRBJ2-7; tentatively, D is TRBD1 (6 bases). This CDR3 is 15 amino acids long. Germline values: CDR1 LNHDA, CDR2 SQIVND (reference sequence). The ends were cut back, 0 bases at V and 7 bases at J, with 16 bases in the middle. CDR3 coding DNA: TGTGCCAGTAGTATAGATCAGGGGAGAACGGAAGAGCAGTACTTC. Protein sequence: CASSIDQGRTEEQYF.

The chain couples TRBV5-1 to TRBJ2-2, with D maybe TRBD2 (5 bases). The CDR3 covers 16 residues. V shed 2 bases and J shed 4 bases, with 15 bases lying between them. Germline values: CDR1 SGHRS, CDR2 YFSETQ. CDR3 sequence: CASSLFWEIFTGELFF. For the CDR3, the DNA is TGCGCCAGCAGCTTATTTTGGGAGATCTTCACCGGGGAGCTGTTTTTT. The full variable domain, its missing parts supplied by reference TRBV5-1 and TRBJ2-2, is KAGVTQTPRYLIKTRGQQVTLSCSPISGHRSVSWYQQTPGQGLQFLFEYFSETQRNKGNFPGRFSGRQFSNSRSEMNVSTLELGDSALYLCASSLFWEIFTGELFFGEGSRLTVL.

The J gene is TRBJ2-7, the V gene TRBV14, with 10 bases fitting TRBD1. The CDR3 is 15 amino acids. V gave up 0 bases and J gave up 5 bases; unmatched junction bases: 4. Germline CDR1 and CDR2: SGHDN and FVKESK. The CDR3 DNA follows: TGTGCCAGCAGCCAAGATTGGGACAGGGGACACGAGCAGTACTTC. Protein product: CASSQDWDRGHEQYF.

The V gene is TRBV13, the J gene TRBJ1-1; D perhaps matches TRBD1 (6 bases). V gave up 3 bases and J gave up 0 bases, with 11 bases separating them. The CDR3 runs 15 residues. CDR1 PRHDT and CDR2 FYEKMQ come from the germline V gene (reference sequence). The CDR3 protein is CASSLGGELNTEAFF. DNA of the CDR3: TGTGCCAGCAGCTTGGGGGGCGAATTGAACACTGAAGCTTTCTTT.

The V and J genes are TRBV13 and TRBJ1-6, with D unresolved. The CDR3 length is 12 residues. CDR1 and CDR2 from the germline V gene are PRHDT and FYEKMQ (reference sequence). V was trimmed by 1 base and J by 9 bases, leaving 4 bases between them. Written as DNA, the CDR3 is TGTGCCAGCAGCTTAGAAACTTCACCCCTCCACTTT. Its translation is CASSLETSPLHF.

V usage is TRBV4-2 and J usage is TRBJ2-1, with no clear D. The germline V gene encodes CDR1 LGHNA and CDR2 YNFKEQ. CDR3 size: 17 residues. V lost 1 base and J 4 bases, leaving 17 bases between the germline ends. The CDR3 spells CASSQGGEASPYNEQFF. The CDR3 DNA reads TGTGCCAGCAGCCAAGGGGGTGAGGCTAGTCCTTACAATGAGCAGTTCTTC.

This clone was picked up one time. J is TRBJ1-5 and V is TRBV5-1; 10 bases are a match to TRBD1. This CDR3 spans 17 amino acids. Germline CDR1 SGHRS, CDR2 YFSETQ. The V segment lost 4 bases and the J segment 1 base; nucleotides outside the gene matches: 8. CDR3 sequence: CASSTGTGEGSNQPQHF. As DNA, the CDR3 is TGCGCCAGCAGCACCGGGACAGGGGAAGGCAGCAATCAGCCCCAGCATTTT.

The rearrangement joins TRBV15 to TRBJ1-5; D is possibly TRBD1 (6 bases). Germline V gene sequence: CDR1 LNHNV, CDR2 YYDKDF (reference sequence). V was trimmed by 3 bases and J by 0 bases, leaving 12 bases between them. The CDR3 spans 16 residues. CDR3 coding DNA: TGTGCCACCAGCAGCGAGGGACACTATAGCAATCAGCCCCAGCATTTT. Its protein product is CATSSEGHYSNQPQHF.

The CDR3 spells CASSQPGTSNSPLHF. The CDR3 DNA follows: TGCGCCAGCAGCCAACCCGGGACGTCGAATTCACCCCTCCACTTT. The chain combines TRBV4-1 with TRBJ1-6; a weak D match, TRBD1 (5 bases). There are 15 residues in the CDR3. In germline, CDR1 is MGHRA, CDR2 YSYEKL. Trimming stripped 2 bases from V and 7 bases from J, with 12 bases between.